These 14 T cell receptor beta chains came from one sample sequenced in a study of radiotherapy plus CTLA-4 blockade in lung cancer. The repertoire was sequenced with immunoSEQ multiplex PCR; TCRdb's copy has only in-frame clones and lacks some. Of 70,000 to 95,000 clones listed, over 75% were seen once; the top ten hold approximately 15%. Sequencing used peripheral blood, obtained from a patient treated with radiotherapy plus ipilimumab. The receptor source for this set is a human donor with non-small cell lung cancer that progressed on radiotherapy plus ipilimumab.

The V gene is TRBV4-2, the J gene TRBJ1-1; D is unresolved. Trimming shortened V by 4 bases and J by 5 bases, and 11 bases separated the two germline ends. The V gene's germline CDR1 is LGHNA and CDR2 YNFKEQ. The CDR3 consists of 13 residues. DNA of the CDR3: TGTGCCAGCAGCCGAGCCCTTGGGACTGAAGCTTTCTTT. Protein sequence: CASSRALGTEAFF.

The chain uses TRBV5-1 and TRBJ2-7; TRBD2 matches at 9 bases. CDR1 SGHRS and CDR2 YFSETQ come from the germline V gene. The CDR3 length is 19 residues. The V segment lost 4 bases and the J segment 10 bases; nucleotides outside the gene matches: 27. The CDR3 nucleotides are TGCGCCAGCAGCCGAGGGACTAGCCGCCGTACCGGCACTGAATCCAAACAGTACTTC. Translated, it gives CASSRGTSRRTGTESKQYF.

The CDR3 loop reads CAISEGGYSNQPQHF. DNA of the CDR3: TGTGCCATCAGTGAGGGTGGTTATAGCAATCAGCCCCAGCATTTT. This chain links TRBV10-3 with TRBJ1-5; no firm D call. The CDR3 runs to 15 residues. Deletions cut 2 bases from V and 0 bases from J, with 8 bases between. Per germline, CDR1 ENHRY and CDR2 SYGVKD.

J is TRBJ2-7 and V is TRBV4-1; D may be TRBD2 (6 bases). From germline, CDR1 is MGHRA and CDR2 YSYEKL. The CDR3 has 14 amino acids. Trimming took 1 base from V and 7 from J, leaving 14 bases between them. CDR3 sequence: CASSQGSGVREQYF. DNA of the CDR3: TGCGCCAGCAGCCAAGGGTCGGGAGTTCGGGAGCAGTACTTC.

This chain links TRBV30 with TRBJ2-7; 8 bases are shared with TRBD1. Germline CDR1 GTSNPN, CDR2 SVGIG (reference sequence). After removal of 3 bases from V and 3 bases from J, the junction contained 7 bases not matched to a gene. The length of the CDR3 is 14 residues. CDR3 DNA: TGTGCCTGGAGGGGGGGACAGGCCTTCTACGAGCAGTACTTC. It codes for CAWRGGQAFYEQYF.

The genes are TRBV2 and TRBJ2-5; the D is unclear. The V gene lost 1 base and the J gene lost 4 bases, with 13 bases spanning the gap. Germline values: CDR1 SNHLY, CDR2 FYNNEI. The CDR3 covers 15 residues. This CDR3 reads CASSEEGRSGETQYF. CDR3 DNA: TGTGCCAGCAGTGAAGAGGGTAGAAGTGGAGAGACCCAGTACTTC.

This sequence joins TRBV7-9 and TRBJ1-4; D possibly corresponds to TRBD1 (6 bases). The germline V and J ends were trimmed by 3 bases and 6 bases, with 11 bases remaining between them. Germline V gene sequence: CDR1 SEHNR, CDR2 FQNEAQ (reference sequence). The CDR3 runs 14 residues. The CDR3 is CASSFPRGDEKLFF. CDR3 in DNA: TGTGCCAGCAGCTTCCCCAGGGGCGATGAAAAACTGTTTTTT.

The chain is built from TRBV4-3 and TRBJ2-3; no clear D gene. Trimming pared 1 base from V and 2 bases from J, leaving 10 bases between. CDR3 length: 15 residues. The germline CDR1 and CDR2 sequences are LGHNA and YSLEER. The CDR3 sequence is CASSQGGSHTDTQYF. The CDR3 DNA follows: TGCGCCAGCAGCCAAGGTGGCAGTCACACAGATACGCAGTATTTT.

The chain is built from TRBV27 and TRBJ2-1, with 13 bases identical to TRBD2. J gave up 0 bases and V 3 bases, and 5 bases lay outside the gene matches. CDR3 size: 18 residues. The germline V gene encodes CDR1 MNHEY and CDR2 SMNVEV (reference sequence). The CDR3 region is CASSFLTSGRSSYNEQFF. DNA of the CDR3: TGTGCCAGCAGTTTTTTGACTAGCGGGAGGAGCTCCTACAATGAGCAGTTCTTC.

This clone was observed a handful of times. The J gene is TRBJ1-1, the V gene TRBV10-3, with D unresolved. This CDR3 has 13 amino acids. The V end was cut by 3 bases, the J end by 1 base, with 6 bases between. Germline CDR1 ENHRY, CDR2 SYGVKD. Here the CDR3 DNA reads TGTGCCATCAGTGATTTAGGGAACACTGAAGCTTTCTTT. Translated, it gives CAISDLGNTEAFF.

The chain recombines TRBV7-7 with TRBJ2-5; a weak D match, TRBD2 (6 bases). The germline V gene has CDR1 SSHAT and CDR2 FNYEAQ (reference sequence). Trimming took 5 bases from V and 2 from J, leaving 15 bases between them. The CDR3 covers 15 residues. The CDR3 DNA follows: TGTGCCAGCAGCCCACCTGGAGGGCCACAAGAGACCCAGTACTTC. Translated: CASSPPGGPQETQYF.

This clone was seen once. The chain couples TRBV19 to TRBJ1-1; 9 positions agree with TRBD1. CDR3 length: 13 amino acids. Germline-derived CDR1 and CDR2 are LNHDA and SQIVND (reference sequence). With V trimmed by 7 bases and J by 6 bases, 6 bases remained unmatched. CDR3 protein: CASIKTGGAEAFF. The DNA of the CDR3 is TGTGCCAGTATCAAGACAGGGGGGGCTGAAGCTTTCTTT. The full variable domain, completed using reference TRBV19 and TRBJ1-1, is DGGITQSPKYLFRKEGQNVTLSCEQNLNHDAMYWYRQDPGQGLRLIYYSQIVNDFQKGDIAEGYSVSREKKESFPLTVTSAQKNPTAFYLCASIKTGGAEAFFGQGTRLTVV.

This clone was detected once. The chain carries TRBV4-2 and TRBJ2-5; D possibly corresponds to TRBD2 (5 bases). The V gene's germline CDR1 is LGHNA and CDR2 YNFKEQ. There are 13 residues in the CDR3. V was trimmed by 0 bases and J by 5 bases, leaving 7 bases between them. The CDR3 is CASSQDPGETQYF. The CDR3 DNA reads TGTGCCAGCAGCCAAGATCCGGGGGAGACCCAGTACTTC.

V gene TRBV11-1 combines with J gene TRBJ2-5; 10 nucleotides agree with TRBD2. Germline V gives CDR1 SGHAT, CDR2 FQDESV (reference sequence). This CDR3 comprises 16 residues. Trimming cost V 4 bases and J 1 base; bases outside gene matches: 6. The CDR3 DNA reads as TGTGCCAGCAGCTCCCGTAGCGGGGGGTCCCAAGAGACCCAGTACTTC. Its translation is CASSSRSGGSQETQYF.